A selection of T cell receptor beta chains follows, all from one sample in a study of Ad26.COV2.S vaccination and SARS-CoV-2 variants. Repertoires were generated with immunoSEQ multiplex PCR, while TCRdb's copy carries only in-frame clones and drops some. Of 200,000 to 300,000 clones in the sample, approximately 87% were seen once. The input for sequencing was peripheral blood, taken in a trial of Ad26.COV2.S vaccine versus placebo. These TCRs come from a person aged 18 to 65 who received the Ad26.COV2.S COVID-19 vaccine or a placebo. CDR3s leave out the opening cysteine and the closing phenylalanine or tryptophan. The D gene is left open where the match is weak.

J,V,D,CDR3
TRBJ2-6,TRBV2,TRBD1,ASSPLRTGVSGANVLT
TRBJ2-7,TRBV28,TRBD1,ASSNPTGPTYEQY
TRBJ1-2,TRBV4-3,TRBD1,ASSRTGNYGYT
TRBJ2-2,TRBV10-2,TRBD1,ASKAGTVYTGELF
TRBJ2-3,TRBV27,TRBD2,ASSPLGAGSGGDTDTQY
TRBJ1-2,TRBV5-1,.,ASSLDAQSMNYGYT
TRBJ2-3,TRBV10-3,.,AIGGSPTDTQY
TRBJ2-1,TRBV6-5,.,ASRRASSYNEQF
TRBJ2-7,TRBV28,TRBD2,ASSFRLAGDRSYEQY
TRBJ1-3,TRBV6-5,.,AIIVPGLTGNTIY
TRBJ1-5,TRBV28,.,ASSSQMGVGNQPQH
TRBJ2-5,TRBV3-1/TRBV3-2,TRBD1,ASSQDWTGGDQETQY
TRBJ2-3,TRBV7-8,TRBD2,ASSLRGGSTDTQY
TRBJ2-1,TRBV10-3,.,AISDYGDEQF
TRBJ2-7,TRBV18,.,ASSHGGFYEQY
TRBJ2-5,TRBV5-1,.,ASSSQETQY
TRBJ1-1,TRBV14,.,ASSLKAEAF
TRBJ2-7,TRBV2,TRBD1,ASTMTGVGEQY
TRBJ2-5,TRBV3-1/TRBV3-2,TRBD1,ASSREGARETQY
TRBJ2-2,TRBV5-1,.,ASNQGSSGVSTGELF
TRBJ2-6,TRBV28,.,ASSPRDWSSGANVLT
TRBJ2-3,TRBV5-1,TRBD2,ASSWGSGLASTDTQY
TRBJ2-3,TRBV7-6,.,ASSLEVASAITDTQY
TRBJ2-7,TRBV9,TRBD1,ASSIGTADYEQY
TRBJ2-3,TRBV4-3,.,ASSQDRGLGNTDTQY
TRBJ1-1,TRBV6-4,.,ASRLVAGDTEAF
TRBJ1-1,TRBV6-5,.,ASSYNNEAF